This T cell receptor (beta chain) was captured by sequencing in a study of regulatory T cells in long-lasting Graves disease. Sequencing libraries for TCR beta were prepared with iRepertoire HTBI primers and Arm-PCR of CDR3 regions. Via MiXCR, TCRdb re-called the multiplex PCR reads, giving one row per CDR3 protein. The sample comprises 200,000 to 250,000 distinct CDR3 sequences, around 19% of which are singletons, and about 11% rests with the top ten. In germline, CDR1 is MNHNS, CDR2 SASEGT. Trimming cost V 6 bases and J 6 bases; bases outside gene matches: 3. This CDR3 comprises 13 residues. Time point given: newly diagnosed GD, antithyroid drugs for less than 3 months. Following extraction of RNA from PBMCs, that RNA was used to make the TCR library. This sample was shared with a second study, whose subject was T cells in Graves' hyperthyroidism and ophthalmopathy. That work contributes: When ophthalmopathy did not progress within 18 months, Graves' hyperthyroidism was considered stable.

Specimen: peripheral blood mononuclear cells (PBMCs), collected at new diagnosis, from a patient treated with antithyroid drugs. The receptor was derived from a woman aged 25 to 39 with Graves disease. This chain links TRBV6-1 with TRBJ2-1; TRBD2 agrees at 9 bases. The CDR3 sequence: CASRASGTNEQFF. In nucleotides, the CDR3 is TGTGCCAGCAGGGCTAGCGGGACCAATGAGCAGTTCTTC.